The next 30 T cell receptor beta chains were all read from a single sample in a study of breast tumors, draining lymph nodes, adjacent tissues. Samples came from axillary lymph nodes draining the breast cancer. One entry per CDR3 protein results from TCRdb running MiXCR on the multiplex PCR reads. Of about 230,000 distinct CDR3 sequences in the sample, approximately 29% are singletons; the top ten hold 1.2% to 1.5%. The sequencing sample was made of axillary lymph node tissue. The receptors were sampled from a female donor with breast cancer. Some clones in this sample may be carry-over from other donors' samples.

Details on this clonotype: A much larger clonotype is one base distant, so this may be a read error. The J gene is TRBJ1-6, the V gene TRBV6-1; D call uncertain. This CDR3 spans 14 amino acids. Germline V gene lookup returns CDR1 MNHNS and CDR2 SASEGT. V lost 5 bases and J 7 bases, leaving 12 bases between the germline ends. CDR3 residues: CASSHVRNNSPLHF. CDR3 sequence (DNA): TGTGCCAGCAGTCACGTAAGAAACAATTCACCCCTCCACTTT.

This clonotype came up many times. The chain links TRBV7-8 to TRBJ2-1, with D perhaps matching TRBD2 (6 bases). The CDR3 extends over 15 amino acids. Trimming cost V 5 bases and J 7 bases, with 18 bases left between them. Germline assignment: CDR1 SGHVS and CDR2 FQNEAQ. The CDR3 sequence is CASSLIGGVVNEQFF. CDR3 DNA: TGTGCCAGCAGCCTAATCGGGGGAGTCGTTAATGAGCAGTTCTTC.

This clonotype was found many times. This chain links TRBV3-1 with TRBJ1-6; D might be TRBD1 (5 bases). V was pared by 1 base and J by 9 bases, with 10 bases between. This CDR3 is built from 14 residues. The V gene's germline CDR1 is LGHDT and CDR2 YNNKEL (reference sequence). The CDR3 coding sequence is TGTGCCAGCAGCCAAGGTAGAAGGGGTTCACCCCTCCACTTT. Its protein product is CASSQGRRGSPLHF.

Points on this clonotype: A much larger clone is a single base away; this may be a read error. The CDR3 DNA reads as TGCGCCAGCAGCTTGGAGGGGGCCCCCGGGGAGCTGTTTTTT. It specifies CASSLEGAPGELFF. This sequence joins TRBV5-1 and TRBJ2-2; 7 nucleotides match TRBD1. The CDR3 extends over 14 amino acids. CDR1 SGHRS and CDR2 YFSETQ come from the germline V gene. V gave up 0 bases and J gave up 6 bases; unmatched junction bases: 2.

This clonotype has ten or more counts. The chain uses TRBV6-5 and TRBJ2-7; the D call may be TRBD1 or TRBD2 (5 bases each). The CDR3 has 14 residues. V lost 2 bases, J lost 2 bases, and 10 bases lay in between. Germline-derived CDR1 and CDR2 are MNHEY and SVGAGI. The CDR3 DNA reads as TGTGCCAGCAGTTACGGGACGGTTACCTACGAGCAGTACTTC. Translation gives CASSYGTVTYEQYF.

For this clonotype: Lacking the conserved final phenylalanine or tryptophan, this CDR3 likely reflects a read error. The DNA is omitted, as the CDR3 cannot be located on it reliably, and the CDR3 follows TCRdb's listing. This chain joins TRBV7-9 and TRBJ2-1; whether TRBD1, the table's D call, matches the DNA was not checked. The V gene's germline CDR1 is SEHNR and CDR2 FQNEAQ (reference sequence). Ends included, the CDR3 has 15 residues. CDR3 amino acids: CASSFGTSSYNERFL.

The chain joins TRBV7-8 to TRBJ2-3, with 8 positions matching TRBD2. Germline V CDR1 and CDR2: SGHVS, FQNEAQ. The trim removed 5 bases at V and 0 bases at J, leaving 13 bases unmatched. This CDR3 spans 18 amino acids. This CDR3 reads CASSLWTRGTRSTDTQYF. CDR3 nucleotides: TGTGCCAGCAGCCTTTGGACTAGGGGGACTAGAAGCACAGATACGCAGTATTTT.

This clonotype has at least ten counts. This sequence joins TRBV10-3 and TRBJ1-5; tentatively, D is TRBD1 (6 bases). This CDR3 is 13 amino acids long. Per the germline V gene, CDR1 is ENHRY and CDR2 is SYGVKD. V lost 10 bases to trimming and J lost 7 bases, with 17 bases between them. The CDR3 DNA sequence: TGTGCCACTACAACAGGGCCCGGACAGCCCCAGCATTTT. Translating gives CATTTGPGQPQHF.

This clonotype was counted ten times or more. The DNA of the CDR3 is TGTGCCACCAGTGATTTGGGGGGGGCCCACACCGGGGAGCTGTTTTTT. Translating it yields CATSDLGGAHTGELFF. The gene calls are TRBV24-1 and TRBJ2-2, with a weak D call TRBD2 (7 bases). Per the germline V gene, CDR1 is KGHDR and CDR2 is SFDVKD. The CDR3 loop spans 16 amino acids. V lost 0 bases and J 3 bases, leaving 10 bases between the germline ends.

This clonotype has at least ten counts. This chain joins TRBV10-3 and TRBJ2-5, with 9 bases fitting TRBD2. The germline CDR1 and CDR2 sequences are ENHRY and SYGVKD. The CDR3 contains 12 residues. Germline trimming cut 8 bases from V and 13 bases from J; bases unmatched to any gene: 11. The CDR3 here is CAIRAAGGPWYF. The CDR3 DNA is TGTGCCATCCGGGCAGCGGGAGGTCCTTGGTACTTC.

This clonotype was counted at least ten times. This chain joins TRBV2 and TRBJ2-1; no firm D call. V lost 3 bases and J 4 bases, leaving 4 bases between the germline ends. Looked up from germline, CDR1 is SNHLY and CDR2 is FYNNEI. This CDR3 contains 12 residues. CDR3 amino acids: CASSEMYNEQFF. The CDR3 DNA is TGTGCCAGCAGTGAGATGTACAATGAGCAGTTCTTC.

This clonotype was counted ten times or more. The chain joins TRBV20-1 to TRBJ2-7, with 8 bases identical to TRBD2. Germline trimming cut 8 bases from V and 1 base from J; bases unmatched to any gene: 10. Germline V lookup: CDR1 DFQATT, CDR2 SNEGSKA (reference sequence). The CDR3 consists of 14 residues. CDR3 protein: CSFSLPSGSYEQYF. In nucleotides, the CDR3 is TGCAGTTTCTCTCTGCCTAGCGGGTCCTACGAGCAGTACTTC.

This clonotype was observed many times. V usage is TRBV7-7 and J usage is TRBJ1-5, with 11 nucleotides matching TRBD1. J lost 2 bases, V lost 5 bases, and 11 bases had no gene match. The CDR3 totals 18 residues. CDR1 is SSHAT and CDR2 is FNYEAQ in the germline V gene (reference sequence). The CDR3 is CASSRSGQGARGNQPQHF. DNA of the CDR3: TGTGCCAGCAGCCGATCAGGACAGGGGGCTCGAGGCAATCAGCCCCAGCATTTT.

To note about this clonotype: Here the CDR3 omits its conserved ending phenylalanine or tryptophan, so a read error is the likely source. The CDR3: CASSLRTGSNSPLHL. CDR3 bases: TGTGCCAGCAGTCTCCGGACAGGGAGTAATTCGCCCCTCCACCTT. The J gene is TRBJ1-6, the V gene TRBV2; TRBD1 matches at 8 bases. In germline, CDR1 is SNHLY, CDR2 FYNNEI. The CDR3 covers 15 residues.

As to this clonotype: Just one base apart from a much larger clone, this may be a read error. CDR3 residues: CSADSGSGAATQYF. The CDR3 DNA reads as TGCAGTGCCGATAGCGGGAGTGGCGCAGCTACGCAGTATTTT. This chain connects TRBV20-1 to TRBJ2-3; 9 nucleotides align to TRBD2. The CDR3 consists of 14 residues. The junction had 12 bases not matched to a gene; V was cut back by 6 bases and J by 8 bases. Germline CDR1 reads DFQATT; CDR2 reads SNEGSKA (reference sequence).

This clonotype was found many times. This chain joins TRBV7-3 and TRBJ2-3; no reliable D call. The CDR3 runs to 14 residues. The V and J ends lost 3 bases and 0 bases respectively, with 7 bases between them. Germline V gene sequence: CDR1 SGHTA, CDR2 FQGTGA. DNA for the CDR3: TGTGCCAGCAGCTTTTTTTCCAGCACAGATACGCAGTATTTT. This gives the protein CASSFFSSTDTQYF.

This clonotype was observed many times. The chain employs TRBV25-1 and TRBJ2-5, with D unresolved. The germline CDR1 and CDR2 sequences are MGHDK and SYGVNS. The CDR3 spans 9 residues. V was cut by 8 bases and J by 4 bases, with 2 bases left in between. CDR3 amino acids: CASGETQYF. The CDR3 DNA follows: TGTGCCAGCGGAGAGACCCAGTACTTC.

The chain employs TRBV18 and TRBJ2-7; D might be TRBD1 (6 bases). CDR1 and CDR2 from the germline V gene are KGHSH and LQKENI. CDR3 length: 12 amino acids. V lost 6 bases and J lost 5, with 11 bases in between. The CDR3: CASSLQGNEQYV. DNA for the CDR3: TGTGCCAGCTCTCTACAGGGCAACGAGCAGTACGTC.

This clonotype was picked up many times. The V gene is TRBV14, the J gene TRBJ2-1, with D tentatively TRBD1 (5 bases). The germline CDR1 and CDR2 sequences are SGHDN and FVKESK. The CDR3 length is 16 residues. V was cut by 1 base and J by 1 base, with 11 bases left in between. The CDR3 DNA reads TGTGCCAGCAGCCAAGGAAGGGGAAGGTCCTACAATGAGCAGTTCTTC. This encodes CASSQGRGRSYNEQFF. Full variable domain (outside the CDR3, taken from reference TRBV14 and TRBJ2-1): EAGVTQFPSHSVIEKGQTVTLRCDPISGHDNLYWYRRVMGKEIKFLLHFVKESKQDESGMPNNRFLAERTGGTYSTLKVQPAELEDSGVYFCASSQGRGRSYNEQFFGPGTRLTVL.

This clonotype was observed at least ten times. V is TRBV2 and J is TRBJ1-2; 7 bases agree with TRBD1. This CDR3 is 13 amino acids long. The ends lost 6 bases at V and 6 bases at J; junction bases unmatched: 7. Germline lookup yields CDR1 SNHLY and CDR2 FYNNEI. The CDR3 bases are TGTGCCAGCAGCGGACAGGCTGCGAATGGCTACACCTTC. Translation gives CASSGQAANGYTF.

This chain joins TRBV6-2 or TRBV6-3 and TRBJ1-5, with 11 bases fitting TRBD1. This CDR3 contains 18 residues. The V gene end was trimmed by 0 bases and the J gene end by 7 bases; junction bases not matched to a gene: 11. Germline-derived CDR1 and CDR2 are MNHEY and SVGEGT. The DNA of the CDR3 is TGTGCCAGCAGTTACTCCGGGTTTAGGACAGGGGGCGAGCAGCCCCAGCATTTT. Translating it yields CASSYSGFRTGGEQPQHF.

This clonotype was found many times. The gene calls are TRBV2 and TRBJ2-1; 7 bases agree with TRBD2. This CDR3 region has 14 residues. Germline lookup yields CDR1 SNHLY and CDR2 FYNNEI. With V trimmed by 7 bases and J by 8 bases, 11 bases remained unmatched. The CDR3 coding sequence is TGTGCCAGCATTAGGACTAGTTCATCAGATGAGCAGTTCTTC. It is translated as CASIRTSSSDEQFF.

The CDR3 here is CASTRTGSTDTQYF. The DNA of the CDR3 is TGTGCCAGTACTCGGACAGGGAGCACAGATACGCAGTATTTT. The gene calls are TRBV19 and TRBJ2-3; 8 bases agree with TRBD1. Germline V gene sequence: CDR1 LNHDA, CDR2 SQIVND (reference sequence). After removal of 7 bases from V and 0 bases from J, the junction contained 3 bases not matched to a gene. The CDR3 has 14 residues. Full variable domain (missing parts from reference TRBV19 and TRBJ2-3): DGGITQSPKYLFRKEGQNVTLSCEQNLNHDAMYWYRQDPGQGLRLIYYSQIVNDFQKGDIAEGYSVSREKKESFPLTVTSAQKNPTAFYLCASTRTGSTDTQYFGPGTRLTVL.

Worth noting for this clonotype: This may come from a read error, since a much larger clone is one base off. The chain uses TRBV11-1 and TRBJ2-6; D may correspond to TRBD1 or TRBD2 (5 bases each). Germline-derived CDR1 and CDR2 are SGHAT and FQDESV (reference sequence). The CDR3 consists of 18 residues. The CDR3 loop reads CACSLGLGASPGANVLTF. CDR3 DNA: TGTGCCTGCAGCTTAGGTCTCGGGGCTTCCCCTGGGGCCAACGTCCTGACTTTC.

This clonotype appeared many times. The rearrangement uses TRBV30 and TRBJ2-7; D gene unclear. The germline V gene encodes CDR1 GTSNPN and CDR2 SVGIG (reference sequence). V was shortened by 0 bases and J by 4 bases, with 7 bases between the two germline ends. This CDR3 contains 12 residues. The CDR3 is CAWSVGVYEQYF. CDR3 bases: TGTGCCTGGAGTGTAGGCGTGTACGAGCAGTACTTC.

This clonotype was seen ten or more times. The J gene is TRBJ2-1, the V gene TRBV7-9; 8 nucleotides line up with TRBD2. This CDR3 spans 16 amino acids. CDR1 and CDR2 from the germline V gene are SEHNR and FQNEAQ (reference sequence). V was pared by 1 base and J by 8 bases, with 10 bases of the junction left unmatched. The CDR3 nucleotides are TGTGCCAGCAGCTTAGTGGGCAGCGGGAGCCGGGATGAGCAGTTCTTC. Translated, it gives CASSLVGSGSRDEQFF.

This chain connects TRBV27 to TRBJ2-3; weak D call: TRBD2 (6 bases). The V gene's germline CDR1 is MNHEY and CDR2 SMNVEV (reference sequence). The CDR3 totals 14 residues. The V end lost 5 bases, the J end lost 8 bases, and 17 bases lay between the germline ends. This CDR3 reads CASSVGSPPATQYF. DNA for the CDR3: TGTGCCAGCAGTGTCGGGAGTCCCCCTGCTACGCAGTATTTT.

This clonotype was counted many times. The gene calls are TRBV5-1 and TRBJ2-1; D may be TRBD2 (5 bases). Germline values: CDR1 SGHRS, CDR2 YFSETQ. The CDR3 has 14 residues. V was cut by 4 bases and J by 0 bases, with 8 bases left in between. The CDR3 nucleotides are TGCGCCAGCAGCGTGGGGAGCTCCTACAATGAGCAGTTCTTC. Translation gives CASSVGSSYNEQFF.

This clonotype was seen at least ten times. This chain links TRBV6-1 with TRBJ2-3; TRBD1 aligns across 12 bases. Per germline, CDR1 MNHNS and CDR2 SASEGT. The CDR3 consists of 14 residues. Losses at the gene ends were 6 bases for V and 7 bases for J; bases not matched to a gene: 5. CDR3 protein: CASSRDRGPYTQYF. As DNA, the CDR3 is TGTGCCAGCAGCCGGGACAGGGGGCCGTATACGCAGTATTTT.

This clonotype was seen repeatedly, ten times or more. V and J are TRBV11-3 and TRBJ2-1, with D possibly matching TRBD1 (8 bases). The germline V gene encodes CDR1 SGHNT and CDR2 YENEEA. CDR3 size: 15 residues. V gave up 5 bases and J gave up 7 bases, with 18 bases separating them. CDR3 protein: CASSHRTGTTNEQFF. The DNA for the CDR3 is TGTGCCAGCAGCCATCGGACAGGGACTACGAATGAGCAGTTCTTC.